Following are 30 T cell receptor beta chains from one sample sequenced in a study of T cell responses to AZD1222 COVID-19 vaccine. Using immunoSEQ multiplex PCR, the repertoire was profiled, and TCRdb retains in-frame clones only, with some absent. The table records 80,000 or so clones, roughly 88% of them present only once. Sample: peripheral blood, taken 28 days after the second AZD1222 dose. These receptors originate from an adult who received the AZD1222 COVID-19 vaccine.

V gene TRBV7-8 combines with J gene TRBJ2-5; TRBD2 agrees at 9 bases. V trimming: 0 bases; J trimming: 5 bases; junction bases outside the gene matches: 10. The CDR3 is made up of 17 amino acids. From germline, CDR1 is SGHVS and CDR2 FQNEAQ. CDR3 region: CASSLASRNSGGETQYF. CDR3 DNA: TGTGCCAGCAGCTTAGCATCCCGGAATAGCGGGGGTGAGACCCAGTACTTC.

The chain carries TRBV12-3 or TRBV12-4 and TRBJ1-5, with D unclear. V lost 0 bases and J lost 4, with 4 bases in between. The CDR3 totals 13 residues. CDR3 residues: CASSLAHNQPQHF. CDR3 sequence (DNA): TGTGCCAGCAGTTTAGCGCATAATCAGCCCCAGCATTTT.

The chain combines TRBV28 with TRBJ2-3; 7 bases are shared with TRBD1. V lost 6 bases, J lost 0 bases, and 6 bases stayed unmatched. Germline CDR1 is MDHEN and CDR2 is SYDVKM. The CDR3 extends over 15 amino acids. CDR3 DNA: TGTGCCAGCAGCCTGGGACAGCATAGCACAGATACGCAGTATTTT. As protein: CASSLGQHSTDTQYF.

The CDR3 loop reads CASSSSQLSSYNEQFF. CDR3 DNA: TGTGCCAGCTCGTCAAGCCAGCTGAGCTCCTACAATGAGCAGTTCTTC. The J gene is TRBJ2-1, the V gene TRBV18; D not resolved. CDR3 length: 16 amino acids. The germline gives CDR1 KGHSH, CDR2 LQKENI. Trimming stripped 6 bases from V and 0 bases from J, with 15 bases between.

The chain has TRBV6-5 and TRBJ2-7; 7 bases line up with TRBD2. This CDR3 contains 14 residues. V trimming: 0 bases; J trimming: 4 bases; junction bases outside the gene matches: 3. Germline V lookup: CDR1 MNHEY, CDR2 SVGAGI. CDR3 residues: CASSYSRGGYEQYF. CDR3 coding DNA: TGTGCCAGCAGTTACTCAAGGGGAGGGTACGAGCAGTACTTC.

The chain joins TRBV5-6 to TRBJ2-2; no clear D. Trimming shortened V by 2 bases and J by 3 bases, and 8 bases separated the two germline ends. The CDR3 sequence is 14 residues long. Germline V gene sequence: CDR1 SGHDT, CDR2 YYEEEE. For the CDR3, the DNA is TGTGCCAGCAGCTTTAGTTGGGACACCGGGGAGCTGTTTTTT. Translating it yields CASSFSWDTGELFF. The full variable domain, in which reference TRBV5-6 and TRBJ2-2 provide the parts outside the CDR3, is DAGVTQSPTHLIKTRGQQVTLRCSPKSGHDTVSWYQQALGQGPQFIFQYYEEEERQRGNFPDRFSGHQFPNYSSELNVNALLLGDSALYLCASSFSWDTGELFFGEGSRLTVL.

This chain joins TRBV6-4 and TRBJ1-2; D might be TRBD1 (6 bases). Germline V lookup: CDR1 MRHNA, CDR2 SNTAGT. V lost 4 bases, J lost 4 bases, and 13 bases lay in between. The CDR3 runs to 14 residues. The CDR3 reads CASSALGGAYGYTF. CDR3 sequence (DNA): TGTGCCAGCAGTGCATTGGGGGGCGCCTATGGCTACACCTTC.

The sample holds a few counts of this clone. The chain carries TRBV15 and TRBJ1-3, with unresolved D. The CDR3 runs 17 residues. CDR1 and CDR2 from the germline V gene are LNHNV and YYDKDF (reference sequence). V was clipped by 0 bases and J by 0 bases, with 12 bases between them. CDR3 DNA: TGTGCCACCAGCAGAGATCTTGGGTCCCTCTCTGGAAACACCATATATTTT. Its protein product is CATSRDLGSLSGNTIYF.

The chain joins TRBV27 to TRBJ2-7; no firm D call. The CDR3 consists of 11 residues. V dropped 4 bases and J dropped 3 bases, with 4 bases sitting between them. From germline, CDR1 is MNHEY and CDR2 SMNVEV (reference sequence). The CDR3 loop is CASSSGYEQYF. Written as DNA, the CDR3 is TGTGCCAGCAGTTCAGGCTACGAGCAGTACTTC.

The chain recombines TRBV29-1 with TRBJ1-2, with TRBD1 matching over 7 bases. V gave up 3 bases and J gave up 7 bases; unmatched junction bases: 2. Germline V gene data show CDR1 as SQVTM and CDR2 as ANQGSEA. This CDR3 is built from 11 residues. The chain's CDR3 is CSVDRGSGYTF. The CDR3 DNA follows: TGCAGCGTTGACAGGGGGTCTGGCTACACCTTC.

This clone came up a few times. V usage is TRBV18 and J usage is TRBJ1-2; 7 bases are shared with TRBD1. The CDR3 consists of 11 residues. With V trimmed by 5 bases and J by 10 bases, 4 bases remained unmatched. The V gene's germline CDR1 is KGHSH and CDR2 LQKENI. Here the CDR3 reads CASSSTGDYTF. CDR3 nucleotide sequence: TGTGCCAGCTCATCTACAGGGGACTACACCTTC.

The chain combines TRBV4-1 with TRBJ1-4; D gene uncertain. The CDR3 has 14 amino acids. CDR1 and CDR2 (germline): MGHRA, YSYEKL. V was cut by 3 bases and J by 2 bases, with 7 bases left in between. DNA of the CDR3: TGCGCCAGCAGCCAGTACGTTACTAATGAAAAACTGTTTTTT. This encodes CASSQYVTNEKLFF.

This chain links TRBV24-1 with TRBJ1-5; no clear D gene. CDR3 length: 14 residues. The V gene's germline CDR1 is KGHDR and CDR2 SFDVKD. The V end lost 4 bases, the J end lost 3 bases, and 9 bases lay between the germline ends. The CDR3 sequence: CATSDDTYNQPQHF. CDR3 nucleotide sequence: TGTGCCACCAGTGACGACACGTACAATCAGCCCCAGCATTTT.

The V call is TRBV19, the J call TRBJ2-3, with a weak D call TRBD2 (5 bases). Germline values: CDR1 LNHDA, CDR2 SQIVND (reference sequence). Trimming cost V 7 bases and J 1 base, with 12 bases left between them. The CDR3 is 14 amino acids. The CDR3 nucleotides read TGTGCCAGTACTCGGGGTTTGGGCACAGATACGCAGTATTTT. It codes for CASTRGLGTDTQYF.

This clone is deemed large. The same CDR3 can be traced to other DNA sequences in this sample. The chain has TRBV5-6 and TRBJ1-6; D gene ambiguous. V dropped 0 bases and J dropped 4 bases, with 5 bases sitting between them. The CDR3 is made up of 14 amino acids. Germline CDR1 and CDR2: SGHDT and YYEEEE. CDR3 in amino acids: CASSLAGYNSPLHF. The DNA of the CDR3 is TGTGCCAGCAGCTTGGCAGGTTATAATTCACCCCTCCACTTT. The whole variable domain, filled in from reference TRBV5-6 and TRBJ1-6, reads DAGVTQSPTHLIKTRGQQVTLRCSPKSGHDTVSWYQQALGQGPQFIFQYYEEEERQRGNFPDRFSGHQFPNYSSELNVNALLLGDSALYLCASSLAGYNSPLHFGNGTRLTVT.

This sequence joins TRBV6-4 and TRBJ1-2; perhaps TRBD1 as D (6 bases). The CDR3 has 13 residues. Trimming stripped 0 bases from V and 7 bases from J, with 9 bases between. The germline gives CDR1 MRHNA, CDR2 SNTAGT. CDR3 DNA sequence: TGTGCCAGCAGTGACTCGCCGGGGGCTGGCTACACCTTC. It translates to CASSDSPGAGYTF.

The chain carries TRBV28 and TRBJ2-7, with D unclear. V was trimmed by 6 bases and J by 4 bases, leaving 7 bases between them. Germline CDR1 is MDHEN and CDR2 is SYDVKM. This CDR3 is built from 11 residues. CDR3 in DNA: TGTGCCAGCAGGGTCCAGTACGAGCAGTACTTC. Protein: CASRVQYEQYF.

The rearrangement joins TRBV4-2 to TRBJ2-7; D might be TRBD1 (6 bases). V lost 1 base and J 7 bases, leaving 17 bases between the germline ends. The CDR3 runs 15 residues. Per the germline V gene, CDR1 is LGHNA and CDR2 is YNFKEQ. The CDR3 nucleotides are TGTGCCAGCAGCCAAGGGCGGCAGGGGCCTTGGGAGCAGTACTTC. Encoded protein: CASSQGRQGPWEQYF.

The rearrangement uses TRBV14 and TRBJ1-2; D might be TRBD1 (6 bases). Germline CDR1 and CDR2: SGHDN and FVKESK. The CDR3 is 13 amino acids. Trimming shortened V by 3 bases and J by 8 bases, and 13 bases separated the two germline ends. CDR3 nucleotide sequence: TGTGCCAGCAGCCAGAGACAGGACTGGGGCTACACCTTC. It specifies CASSQRQDWGYTF.

The CDR3 region has the DNA TGTGCCAGTAGTATCCCCCTAGCGGGTACCCTCTCTGGGGCCAACGTCCTGACTTTC. Protein: CASSIPLAGTLSGANVLTF. This rearrangement joins TRBV19 to TRBJ2-6; 8 nucleotides agree with TRBD2. CDR3 length equals 19 residues. Germline CDR1 reads LNHDA; CDR2 reads SQIVND (reference sequence). V lost 3 bases, J lost 0 bases, and 10 bases stayed unmatched.

CDR3 nucleotides: TGCAGCGTTGTTTCCCCACAGGGAAATAAAAACATTCAGTACTTC. It is translated as CSVVSPQGNKNIQYF. The chain employs TRBV29-1 and TRBJ2-4, with D possibly matching TRBD1 (6 bases). The germline V gene has CDR1 SQVTM and CDR2 ANQGSEA. There are 15 residues in the CDR3. With 4 bases removed from V and 4 bases from J, the gap between germline ends came to 17 bases.

The chain recombines TRBV6-5 with TRBJ2-2, with D perhaps being TRBD1 or TRBD2 (5 bases each). The CDR3 totals 16 residues. V gave up 4 bases and J gave up 5 bases, with 17 bases separating them. The germline CDR1 and CDR2 sequences are MNHEY and SVGAGI. The CDR3 loop reads CASSSPRRGPTGELFF. The CDR3 bases are TGTGCCAGCAGTTCTCCACGACGGGGACCTACCGGGGAGCTGTTTTTT.

This sequence joins TRBV29-1 and TRBJ1-2, with TRBD1 identical over 9 bases. The CDR3 length is 15 residues. The J segment lost 7 bases and the V segment lost 3 bases, leaving 12 bases of the junction unmatched. The V gene's germline CDR1 is SQVTM and CDR2 ANQGSEA. The CDR3 spells CSVEGVDGTGIGYTF. CDR3 sequence (DNA): TGCAGCGTTGAGGGGGTGGACGGGACAGGGATTGGCTACACCTTC.

The gene calls are TRBV6-5 and TRBJ1-5; unclear D gene. From germline, CDR1 is MNHEY and CDR2 SVGAGI. The length of the CDR3 is 13 residues. V was trimmed by 8 bases and J by 5 bases, leaving 13 bases between them. The DNA for the CDR3 is TGTGCCAGCGGGGAGACCCTTTATCAGCCCCAGCATTTT. Its translation is CASGETLYQPQHF.

As DNA, the CDR3 is TGTGCCAGCAGCAGGGAGGAAGACACTGAAGCTTTCTTT. This translates into CASSREEDTEAFF. The chain couples TRBV27 to TRBJ1-1, with D perhaps matching TRBD1 (5 bases). The CDR3 totals 13 residues. Germline V gives CDR1 MNHEY, CDR2 SMNVEV (reference sequence). V was clipped by 6 bases and J by 3 bases, with 11 bases between them.

The CDR3 DNA follows: TGTGCCAGCTCGGGTCTTTCCTACGAGCAGTACTTC. This translates into CASSGLSYEQYF. The chain uses TRBV28 and TRBJ2-7; D is unresolved. Germline assignment: CDR1 MDHEN and CDR2 SYDVKM. Trimming pared 8 bases from V and 1 base from J, leaving 9 bases between. CDR3 length: 12 residues.

This chain joins TRBV28 and TRBJ1-6, with 7 positions matching TRBD1. Germline-derived CDR1 and CDR2 are MDHEN and SYDVKM. This CDR3 has 13 residues. The ends lost 5 bases at V and 6 bases at J; junction bases unmatched: 1. CDR3 DNA sequence: TGTGCCAGCAGTGGGACAGTTAATTCACCCCTCCACTTT. Encoded protein: CASSGTVNSPLHF.

The chain uses TRBV18 and TRBJ1-1; tentatively, D is TRBD1 (6 bases). V lost 6 bases, J lost 5 bases, and 19 bases lay in between. CDR1 KGHSH and CDR2 LQKENI come from the germline V gene. This CDR3 spans 15 amino acids. CDR3 in amino acids: CASSLTGVRTTEAFF. The CDR3 DNA reads as TGTGCCAGCTCGCTGACAGGAGTCCGAACGACTGAAGCTTTCTTT.

J is TRBJ2-1 and V is TRBV11-2, with 8 positions matching TRBD1. Germline V lookup: CDR1 SGHAT, CDR2 FQNNGV. CDR3 length: 16 amino acids. With 0 bases clipped from V and 8 bases from J, the junction kept 9 bases outside the gene matches. DNA for the CDR3: TGTGCCAGCAGCTTAGATCCCAGGGGGCGCCTTCATGAGCAGTTCTTC. This translates into CASSLDPRGRLHEQFF.

The chain employs TRBV5-1 and TRBJ1-5, with TRBD1 matching over 8 bases. The CDR3 is 13 amino acids. The V and J ends lost 3 bases and 6 bases, in that order; junction bases with no gene match: 2. CDR1 is SGHRS and CDR2 is YFSETQ in the germline V gene. CDR3 sequence (DNA): TGCGCCAGCAGCTGGACAGGGAGTCAGCCCCAGCATTTT. It specifies CASSWTGSQPQHF.